Detailed here is one TCR beta chain. Time point noted: after neoadjuvant nivolumab, at surgical resection. The sample comes from a study of neoadjuvant anti-PD-1 for oral cavity cancer. About the study: Nivolumab at 3 mg/kg was mostly given biweekly, three to four doses, pre-surgery. Patients without progression got a fourth dose around day 43.

Only in-frame clones appear in the TCRdb table, and some are missing; sequencing was by immunoSEQ multiplex PCR. Of 8,500 to 9,500 clones in the sample, more than 70% were seen once. The CDR3 runs to 11 residues. The V and J ends lost 5 bases and 13 bases, in that order; junction bases with no gene match: 4. Germline CDR1 is MNHEY and CDR2 is SVGAGI. The specimen was PBMCs, collected after nivolumab (anti-PD-1) treatment. The chain combines TRBV6-5 with TRBJ1-4, with TRBD1 matching 7 bases. This clonotype originated in a person aged 40 to 85 with oral cavity squamous cell carcinoma. The CDR3 spells CASSQGQILFF. DNA of the CDR3: TGTGCCAGCAGTCAGGGACAGATACTGTTTTTT.